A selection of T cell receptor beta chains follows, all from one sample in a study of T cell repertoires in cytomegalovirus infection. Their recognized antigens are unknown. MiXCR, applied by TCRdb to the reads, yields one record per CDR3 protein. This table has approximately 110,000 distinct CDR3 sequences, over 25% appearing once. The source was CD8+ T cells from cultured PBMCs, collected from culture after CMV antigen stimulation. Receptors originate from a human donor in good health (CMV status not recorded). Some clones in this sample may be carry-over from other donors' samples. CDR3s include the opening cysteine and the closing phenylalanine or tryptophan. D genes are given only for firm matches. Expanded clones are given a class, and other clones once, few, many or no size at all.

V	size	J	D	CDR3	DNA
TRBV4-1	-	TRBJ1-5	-	CASSQGAGFSNQPQHF	TGCGCCAGCAGCCAAGGGGCAGGATTCAGCAATCAGCCCCAGCATTTT
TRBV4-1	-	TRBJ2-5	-	CASSPDIGSRETQYF	TGCGCCAGCAGCCCCGACATAGGGTCTAGGGAGACCCAGTACTTC
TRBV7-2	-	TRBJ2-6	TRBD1	CASSLRDRGRSGANVLTF	TGTGCCAGCAGCCTAAGGGACAGGGGGCGGTCTGGGGCCAACGTCCTGACTTTC
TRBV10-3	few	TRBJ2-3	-	CAISELNGTSSTDTQYF	TGTGCCATCAGTGAGCTCAACGGGACTTCTAGCACAGATACGCAGTATTTT
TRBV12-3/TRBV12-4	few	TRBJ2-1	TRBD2	CASSLTGLSYNEQFF	TGTGCCAGCAGTTTAACGGGACTATCTTACAATGAGCAGTTCTTC
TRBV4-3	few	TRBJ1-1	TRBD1	CASSQDPAPPGQGHTEAFF	TGCGCCAGCAGCCAAGACCCGGCGCCACCGGGACAGGGTCACACTGAAGCTTTCTTT
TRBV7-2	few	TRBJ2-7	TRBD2	CASSLASGGFNEQYF	TGTGCCAGCAGCTTAGCTAGCGGGGGGTTCAACGAGCAGTACTTC
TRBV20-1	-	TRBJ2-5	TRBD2	CSARWGGGETQYF	TGCAGTGCTAGATGGGGGGGAGGGGAGACCCAGTACTTC
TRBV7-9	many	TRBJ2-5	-	CASSPPRGWETQYF	TGTGCCAGCAGCCCCCCCCGGGGATGGGAGACCCAGTACTTC
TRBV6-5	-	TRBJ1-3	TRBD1	CASSPIWTGLGNTIYF	TGTGCCAGCAGTCCGATATGGACAGGGCTTGGAAACACCATATATTTT
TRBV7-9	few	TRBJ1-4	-	CASSPTGFELFF	TGTGCCAGCAGCCCGACGGGGTTTGAACTGTTTTTT
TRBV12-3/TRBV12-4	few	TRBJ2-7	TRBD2	CASSLGGGTSGYEQYF	TGTGCCAGCAGCCTAGGTGGAGGGACTAGCGGCTACGAGCAGTACTTC
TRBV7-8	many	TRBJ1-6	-	CASSFFGTGLNSPLHF	TGTGCCAGCAGCTTTTTTGGCACCGGACTCAATTCACCCCTCCACTTT
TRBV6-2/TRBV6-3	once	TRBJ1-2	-	CASLNGGEGYTF	TGTGCCAGCCTTAACGGAGGGGAGGGCTACACCTTC
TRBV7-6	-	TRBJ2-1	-	CASSRTPSSYNEQFF	TGTGCCAGCAGCCGGACACCTAGCTCCTACAATGAGCAGTTCTTC
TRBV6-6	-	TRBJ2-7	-	CASSYSGQVTYEQYF	TGTGCCAGCAGTTACTCGGGGCAGGTTACCTACGAGCAGTACTTC
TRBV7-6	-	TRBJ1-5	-	CASSLFPGGGNQPQHF	TGTGCCAGCAGCTTATTTCCCGGGGGCGGAAATCAGCCCCAGCATTTT
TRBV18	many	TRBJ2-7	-	CASSPRRDRSLYEQYF	TGTGCCAGCTCACCACGACGCGACAGGAGTTTGTACGAGCAGTACTTC
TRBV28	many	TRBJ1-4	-	CASSLPGGGNEKLFF	TGTGCCAGCAGTTTACCGGGGGGCGGGAATGAAAAACTGTTTTTT
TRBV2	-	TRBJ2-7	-	CASSGQTSYEQYF	TGTGCCAGCAGTGGGCAGACCTCCTACGAGCAGTACTTC
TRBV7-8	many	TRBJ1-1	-	CASSLAAREKAFF	TGTGCCAGCAGCTTAGCGGCCAGGGAGAAAGCTTTCTTT
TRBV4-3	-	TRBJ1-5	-	CASSQGRLNQPQHF	TGCGCCAGCAGCCAAGGAAGGTTGAATCAGCCCCAGCATTTT
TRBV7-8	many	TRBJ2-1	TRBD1	CASSPGLNPGQGHNEQFF	TGTGCCAGCAGCCCAGGGCTTAATCCGGGACAGGGTCACAATGAGCAGTTCTTC
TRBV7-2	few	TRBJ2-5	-	CASSPQGGETQYF	TGTGCCAGCAGCCCCCAGGGGGGAGAGACCCAGTACTTC
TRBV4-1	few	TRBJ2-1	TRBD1	CASSQGLPGQGFYNEQFF	TGCGCCAGCAGCCAAGGTTTACCGGGACAGGGGTTCTACAATGAGCAGTTCTTC
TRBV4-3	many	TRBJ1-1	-	CASTYSSSGSTEAFF	TGCGCCAGCACCTATTCCTCTAGTGGGTCCACTGAAGCTTTCTTT
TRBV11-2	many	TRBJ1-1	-	CASSLGPLNTEAFF	TGTGCCAGCAGCTTAGGTCCGCTGAACACTGAAGCTTTCTTT
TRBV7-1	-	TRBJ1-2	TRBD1	CASSRRGGYTF	TGTGCCAGCAGTCGCAGGGGGGGCTACACCTTC
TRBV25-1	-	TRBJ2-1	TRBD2	CASSSGGLGRDSYNEQFF	TGTGCCAGCAGTTCGGGGGGATTGGGGAGGGACTCCTACAATGAGCAGTTCTTC
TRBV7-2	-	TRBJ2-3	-	CASSPGVTDTQYF	TGTGCCAGCAGTCCCGGGGTTACAGATACGCAGTATTTT
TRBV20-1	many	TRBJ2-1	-	CSARQYLVKRVNEQFF	TGCAGTGCTCGTCAATACCTAGTCAAAAGGGTCAATGAGCAGTTCTTC
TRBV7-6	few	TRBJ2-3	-	CASSQAEGTQYF	TGTGCCAGCAGCCAAGCCGAGGGTACGCAGTATTTT
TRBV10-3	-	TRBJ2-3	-	CASIGDNEDTQYF	TGTGCCAGTATAGGAGATAATGAAGATACGCAGTATTTT
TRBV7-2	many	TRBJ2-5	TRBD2	CASSPGLAGGPRETQYF	TGTGCCAGCAGCCCCGGACTAGCGGGGGGGCCGAGGGAGACCCAGTACTTC
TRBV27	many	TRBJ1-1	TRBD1	CASSLQGANTEAFF	TGTGCCAGCAGTTTACAGGGGGCGAACACTGAAGCTTTCTTT
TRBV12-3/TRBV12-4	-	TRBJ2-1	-	CASSDLGGPYNEQFF	TGTGCCAGCAGTGATTTAGGTGGGCCCTACAATGAGCAGTTCTTC
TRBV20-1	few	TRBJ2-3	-	CSATVGPTDTQYF	TGCAGTGCTACGGTCGGACCGACAGATACGCAGTATTTT
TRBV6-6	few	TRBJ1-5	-	CASTFGTGSWPQHF	TGTGCCAGCACTTTCGGGACGGGTTCTTGGCCCCAGCATTTT
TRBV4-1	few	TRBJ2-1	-	CASSQDRSILNEQFF	TGCGCCAGCAGCCAAGATCGGTCTATTTTAAATGAGCAGTTCTTC
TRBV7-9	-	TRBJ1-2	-	CASSPALWMGYTF	TGTGCCAGCAGCCCCGCCTTATGGATGGGCTACACCTTC
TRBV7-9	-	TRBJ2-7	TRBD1	CASSSGQVIYEQYF	TGTGCCAGCAGCTCTGGACAGGTTATCTACGAGCAGTACTTC
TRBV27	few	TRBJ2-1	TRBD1	CASSFLGQGAYNEQFF	TGTGCCAGCAGTTTCCTCGGACAGGGTGCCTACAATGAGCAGTTCTTC
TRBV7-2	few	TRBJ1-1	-	CASSLFGYFRELDRNTEAFF	TGTGCCAGCAGCTTATTTGGGTATTTCAGGGAGTTGGACCGGAACACTGAAGCTTTCTTT
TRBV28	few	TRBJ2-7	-	CASRITRGSYEQYF	TGTGCCAGCAGAATCACAAGGGGGTCCTACGAGCAGTACTTC
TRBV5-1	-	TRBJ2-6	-	CASSQKSPGTGANVLTF	TGCGCCAGCAGCCAGAAAAGCCCAGGGACTGGGGCCAACGTCCTGACTTTC
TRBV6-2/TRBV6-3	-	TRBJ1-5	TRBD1	CASSQAGQGVNQPQHF	TGTGCCAGCAGCCAAGCAGGACAGGGAGTCAATCAGCCCCAGCATTTT
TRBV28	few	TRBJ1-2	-	CASGTPAYFGGYTF	TGTGCCAGCGGCACCCCAGCTTATTTTGGGGGCTACACCTTC
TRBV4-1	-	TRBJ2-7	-	CASSQIWAGPYEQYF	TGCGCCAGCAGCCAAATTTGGGCCGGACCATACGAGCAGTACTTC
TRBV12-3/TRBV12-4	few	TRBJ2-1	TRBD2	CASRTVTSGGDNEQFF	TGTGCCAGCAGAACTGTGACTAGCGGGGGGGACAATGAGCAGTTCTTC
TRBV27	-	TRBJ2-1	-	CASSHSTGLKFF	TGTGCCAGCAGTCACTCAACAGGGCTTAAGTTCTTC
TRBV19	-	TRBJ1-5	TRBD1	CASSTQTGEGNQPQHF	TGTGCCAGTAGTACCCAGACAGGGGAAGGCAATCAGCCCCAGCATTTT
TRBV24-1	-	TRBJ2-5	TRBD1	CATSDFGTETQETQYF	TGTGCCACCAGTGACTTCGGGACAGAGACTCAAGAGACCCAGTACTTC
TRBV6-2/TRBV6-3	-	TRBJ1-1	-	CASASGLAGTEAFF	TGTGCCAGCGCATCGGGGTTGGCAGGCACTGAAGCTTTCTTT
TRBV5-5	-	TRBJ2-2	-	CASSSGPGQELFF	TGTGCCAGCAGCTCGGGCCCTGGACAGGAGCTGTTTTTT
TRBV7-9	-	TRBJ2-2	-	CASSPPQVGAGELFF	TGTGCCAGCAGCCCACCTCAGGTTGGAGCCGGGGAGCTGTTTTTT